What follows are 28 T cell receptor beta chains derived from one specimen sequenced in a study of blood T cells in healthy people across ages. Combining a sample-barcoded 5' primer with a J-beta primer mix, a second PCR ran for about 7 to 12 cycles. TCRdb passed the 5' RACE reads through MiXCR, listing each CDR3 protein once. The table shows around 400,000 distinct CDR3 sequences, with about 49% occurring only once. The sample taken for sequencing was blood. The receptors derive from a man between 60 and 75 years old in good health.

CDR3 sequence: CASSLSGIEANYGYTF. The CDR3 nucleotides are TGTGCCAGCAGCTTAAGTGGCATCGAAGCTAACTATGGCTACACCTTC. V gene TRBV7-2 combines with J gene TRBJ1-2; D uncertain. Germline V gene sequence: CDR1 SGHTA, CDR2 FQGNSA. Trimming took 2 bases from V and 0 from J, leaving 13 bases between them. This CDR3 is built from 16 residues.

The chain recombines TRBV7-2 with TRBJ2-3, with 10 bases lining up with TRBD1. Trimming removed 1 base from V and 5 bases from J; junction bases left unmatched: 3. This CDR3 has 15 amino acids. Germline lookup yields CDR1 SGHTA and CDR2 FQGNSA. Here the CDR3 reads CASSLETGGLDTQYF. DNA for the CDR3: TGTGCCAGCAGCTTAGAGACAGGGGGCTTAGATACGCAGTATTTT.

This clonotype showed up just once. One base away lies a much larger clone, so this may be a sequencing read error. The chain carries TRBV6-1 and TRBJ2-2; D may match TRBD1 or TRBD2 (5 bases each). The CDR3 loop spans 16 amino acids. Looked up from germline, CDR1 is MNHNS and CDR2 is SASEGT. CDR3 nucleotide sequence: TGTGCCAGCAGTGAACTACAGGACGAACGGACCGGGGAGCAGTTTTTT. Translating it yields CASSELQDERTGEQFF.

This chain joins TRBV3-1 and TRBJ2-3, with a possible D match to TRBD2 (5 bases). Germline V gives CDR1 LGHDT, CDR2 YNNKEL (reference sequence). The CDR3 length is 12 residues. Trimming pared 1 base from V and 10 bases from J, leaving 9 bases between. CDR3 coding DNA: TGTGCCAGCAGCCAAGGCGGGCGGGCGCAGTATTTT. The encoded protein is CASSQGGRAQYF.

The CDR3 DNA is TGTGCCAGCAGCTTACCATCTCCGGGGACTAGTGTCAATGAGCAGTACTTC. It yields the protein CASSLPSPGTSVNEQYF. V gene TRBV11-1 combines with J gene TRBJ2-7; 8 bases map to TRBD2. V gave up 2 bases and J gave up 7 bases; unmatched junction bases: 16. CDR1 is SGHAT, CDR2 FQDESV, per germline (reference sequence). The CDR3 spans 17 residues.

This sequence joins TRBV12-3 or TRBV12-4 and TRBJ2-7; D tentatively fits TRBD1 or TRBD2 (6 bases each). CDR3 size: 14 residues. The V end was cut by 5 bases, the J end by 5 bases, with 16 bases between. CDR3 protein: CASSTKGGIHEQYF. As DNA, the CDR3 is TGTGCCAGCAGTACGAAAGGGGGGATCCACGAGCAGTACTTC.

There are a few counts of this clonotype. The chain has TRBV20-1 and TRBJ2-1; 11 bases agree with TRBD2. The CDR3 has 14 residues. CDR1 DFQATT and CDR2 SNEGSKA come from the germline V gene (reference sequence). J was trimmed by 3 bases and V by 3 bases; bases with no gene match: 1. CDR3 nucleotide sequence: TGCAGTGCTAGTCTAGCGGGAGGCTACAATGAGCAGTTCTTC. Translation: CSASLAGGYNEQFF.

Remarks on this clonotype: A much bigger clone sits one base away, suggesting this may be a read error. The chain is built from TRBV27 and TRBJ1-2; D gene unclear. There are 14 residues in the CDR3. The germline V gene has CDR1 MNHEY and CDR2 SMNVEV (reference sequence). CDR3 nucleotide sequence: TGTGCCAGCAGTTTTAGAAGCGGGAACTATGGCTGCACCTTC. Translated: CASSFRSGNYGCTF.

V and J are TRBV5-1 and TRBJ1-1; TRBD1 is a possible D gene (6 bases). The CDR3 has 14 amino acids. V lost 3 bases, J lost 5 bases, and 14 bases lay in between. CDR1 SGHRS and CDR2 YFSETQ come from the germline V gene. DNA for the CDR3: TGCGCCAGCAGCTCTGACACAGGGAAAACTGAAGCTTTCTTT. It yields the protein CASSSDTGKTEAFF.

The chain joins TRBV28 to TRBJ1-1; unclear D gene. The CDR3 spans 13 residues. From germline, CDR1 is MDHEN and CDR2 SYDVKM. V dropped 6 bases and J dropped 1 base, with 9 bases sitting between them. The CDR3 reads CASSPTKNTEAFF. CDR3 nucleotide sequence: TGTGCCAGCAGCCCAACAAAGAACACTGAAGCTTTCTTT. The whole variable domain, remainder taken from reference TRBV28 and TRBJ1-1, is DVKVTQSSRYLVKRTGEKVFLECVQDMDHENMFWYRQDPGLGLRLIYFSYDVKMKEKGDIPEGYSVSREKKERFSLILESASTNQTSMYLCASSPTKNTEAFFGQGTRLTVV.

V is TRBV18 and J is TRBJ1-5, with a weak D call TRBD1 (6 bases). The V and J ends lost 4 bases and 3 bases respectively, with 10 bases between them. This CDR3 spans 14 amino acids. The germline V gene has CDR1 KGHSH and CDR2 LQKENI. The CDR3: CASSRRDTNQPQHF. DNA of the CDR3: TGTGCCAGCTCACGACGGGACACCAATCAGCCCCAGCATTTT.

V gene TRBV18 combines with J gene TRBJ2-5, with D possibly TRBD2 on 5 matching bases. CDR1 is KGHSH, CDR2 LQKENI, per germline. V lost 3 bases and J 2 bases, leaving 13 bases between the germline ends. The CDR3 covers 15 residues. The CDR3 bases are TGTGCCAGCTCACCCGTCGGGATTATTCAAGAGACCCAGTACTTC. As protein: CASSPVGIIQETQYF.

Many counts were recorded for this clonotype. The chain uses TRBV18 and TRBJ2-7, with D possibly being TRBD1 (6 bases). The CDR3 runs to 14 residues. The germline CDR1 and CDR2 sequences are KGHSH and LQKENI. V gave up 3 bases and J gave up 2 bases, with 11 bases separating them. The CDR3: CASSPWTAAYEQYF. DNA for the CDR3: TGTGCCAGCTCACCGTGGACAGCCGCCTACGAGCAGTACTTC.

This clonotype appeared once. V usage is TRBV13 and J usage is TRBJ1-2; unclear D gene. CDR3 length equals 14 residues. Trimming removed 4 bases at V and 8 bases at J, with 17 bases between. Per the germline V gene, CDR1 is PRHDT and CDR2 is FYEKMQ (reference sequence). The CDR3 is CASSYTEGTRGYTF. In nucleotides, the CDR3 is TGTGCCAGCAGCTACACTGAAGGAACTAGAGGCTACACCTTC.

This clonotype was counted only a few times. V usage is TRBV20-1 and J usage is TRBJ1-4, with 7 bases lining up with TRBD1. Germline CDR1 DFQATT, CDR2 SNEGSKA (reference sequence). The CDR3 spans 15 residues. Trimming took 4 bases from V and 2 from J; bases not matched to a gene: 7. CDR3 coding DNA: TGCAGTGCTAACGACAGGGCTACTACTAATGAAAAACTGTTTTTT. Amino acid sequence: CSANDRATTNEKLFF.

The table lists this clonotype with a few counts. The V and J genes are TRBV7-2 and TRBJ1-2; D unresolved. The CDR3 extends over 15 amino acids. CDR1 is SGHTA and CDR2 is FQGNSA in the germline V gene. The V end was cut by 1 base, the J end by 10 bases, with 19 bases between. The CDR3 is CASSLDGGPRSPYTF. CDR3 bases: TGTGCCAGCAGCTTAGACGGCGGGCCTAGAAGCCCCTACACCTTC.

Here the CDR3 reads CASSLQGPGVGDTQYF. Written as DNA, the CDR3 is TGCGCCAGCAGCCTACAGGGGCCGGGCGTGGGAGATACGCAGTATTTT. The V call is TRBV5-1, the J call TRBJ2-3; 7 positions agree with TRBD1. The CDR3 consists of 16 residues. CDR1 and CDR2 from the germline V gene are SGHRS and YFSETQ. Trimming took 4 bases from V and 5 from J; bases not matched to a gene: 13.

The DNA for the CDR3 is TGTGCCAGCAGCTTAGAAACGAGGGGGGACTATAGGTACTTC. Translated: CASSLETRGDYRYF. The chain joins TRBV11-2 to TRBJ2-7; tentative D call: TRBD2 (7 bases). The CDR3 has 14 residues. Germline CDR1 and CDR2: SGHAT and FQNNGV. The ends were cut back, 0 bases at V and 12 bases at J, with 18 bases in the middle.

CDR3 residues: CSARDAAGRNGYTF. The CDR3 region has the DNA TGCAGTGCTAGAGATGCGGCAGGGCGTAATGGCTACACCTTC. The rearrangement uses TRBV20-1 and TRBJ1-2, with D possibly TRBD1 on 5 matching bases. Deletions cut 0 bases from V and 6 bases from J, with 14 bases between. Germline V gene lookup returns CDR1 DFQATT and CDR2 SNEGSKA (reference sequence). The length of the CDR3 is 14 residues.

J is TRBJ2-4 and V is TRBV6-2 or TRBV6-3; tentatively, D is TRBD1 (6 bases). V was clipped by 1 base and J by 15 bases, with 28 bases between them. Germline CDR1 and CDR2: MNHEY and SVGEGT. This CDR3 is 17 amino acids long. The CDR3, as DNA: TGTGCCAGCAGTTACTGGGAAAGGGGGTTAGCCAAAAACGTTCGGTACTTC. Its protein is CASSYWERGLAKNVRYF.

This clonotype was observed a handful of times. V is TRBV2 and J is TRBJ2-1, with 10 nucleotides matching TRBD2. CDR1 and CDR2 (germline): SNHLY, FYNNEI. The CDR3 is 13 residues long. The V segment lost 7 bases and the J segment 14 bases; nucleotides outside the gene matches: 11. The CDR3 reads CASIEESSGGKFF. In nucleotides, the CDR3 is TGTGCCAGCATTGAGGAGAGTAGCGGGGGGAAGTTCTTC.

The chain employs TRBV4-3 and TRBJ2-6; D is unresolved. Germline-derived CDR1 and CDR2 are LGHNA and YSLEER. The V end was cut by 6 bases, the J end by 1 base, with 10 bases between. CDR3 length equals 15 residues. The CDR3 DNA follows: TGCGCCAGCAGTCCTTACGGGTCTGGGGCCAACGTCCTGACTTTC. Amino acid sequence: CASSPYGSGANVLTF.

V and J are TRBV6-1 and TRBJ2-5; 8 nucleotides line up with TRBD1. Germline CDR1 is MNHNS and CDR2 is SASEGT. The CDR3 has 15 residues. V dropped 7 bases and J dropped 2; count of bases not matched to a gene: 9. CDR3 coding DNA: TGTGCCAGCACTAGGACAGGGAATGGGCAAGAGACCCAGTACTTC. Its translation is CASTRTGNGQETQYF.

The genes are TRBV6-1 and TRBJ2-7, with 7 positions matching TRBD1. Germline lookup yields CDR1 MNHNS and CDR2 SASEGT. V gave up 4 bases and J gave up 3 bases; unmatched junction bases: 9. The CDR3 extends over 15 amino acids. For the CDR3, the DNA is TGTGCCAGCAGTGGGGTAAAGGACAGGTACTACGAGCAGTACTTC. Translated: CASSGVKDRYYEQYF.

The sample holds many counts of this clonotype. The rearrangement joins TRBV6-2 or TRBV6-3 to TRBJ2-7; TRBD2 aligns across 7 bases. CDR1 is MNHEY and CDR2 is SVGEGT in the germline V gene. CDR3 length: 15 residues. J was trimmed by 3 bases and V by 6 bases; bases with no gene match: 11. DNA for the CDR3: TGTGCCAGCAGACCTCGCGGACTAGAGGGCTACGAGCAGTACTTC. Translation: CASRPRGLEGYEQYF.

This clonotype was seen a handful of times. The rearrangement links TRBV20-1 to TRBJ2-5, with 11 bases lining up with TRBD1. This CDR3 spans 16 amino acids. The germline V gene has CDR1 DFQATT and CDR2 SNEGSKA (reference sequence). After removal of 6 bases from V and 1 base from J, the junction contained 10 bases not matched to a gene. CDR3 nucleotide sequence: TGCAGTGCCGGGACAGGGGGGCGTGGGGCCCAAGAGACCCAGTACTTC. This encodes CSAGTGGRGAQETQYF.

This clonotype has just a few counts. The CDR3 nucleotides are TGTGCCACCGGTTCCAGCGGGGGGGCCGTTACGCAGTATTTT. It encodes CATGSSGGAVTQYF. The gene calls are TRBV11-2 and TRBJ2-3; 10 bases are shared with TRBD2. The length of the CDR3 is 14 residues. With 10 bases clipped from V and 8 bases from J, the junction kept 12 bases outside the gene matches. Germline loops: CDR1 SGHAT, CDR2 FQNNGV.

The V and J genes are TRBV5-1 and TRBJ2-5, with 8 bases lining up with TRBD1. Unmatched junction bases numbered 13, after V lost 4 bases and J lost 11 bases. This CDR3 has 14 amino acids. Germline lookup yields CDR1 SGHRS and CDR2 YFSETQ. CDR3 sequence reads: CASSPGGAGNEQYF. Written as DNA, the CDR3 is TGCGCCAGCAGCCCAGGGGGCGCTGGCAATGAGCAGTACTTC. Looking up the rest from reference TRBV5-1 and TRBJ2-5 gives the full variable domain: KAGVTQTPRYLIKTRGQQVTLSCSPISGHRSVSWYQQTPGQGLQFLFEYFSETQRNKGNFPGRFSGRQFSNSRSEMNVSTLELGDSALYLCASSPGGAGNEQYFGPGTRLLVL.